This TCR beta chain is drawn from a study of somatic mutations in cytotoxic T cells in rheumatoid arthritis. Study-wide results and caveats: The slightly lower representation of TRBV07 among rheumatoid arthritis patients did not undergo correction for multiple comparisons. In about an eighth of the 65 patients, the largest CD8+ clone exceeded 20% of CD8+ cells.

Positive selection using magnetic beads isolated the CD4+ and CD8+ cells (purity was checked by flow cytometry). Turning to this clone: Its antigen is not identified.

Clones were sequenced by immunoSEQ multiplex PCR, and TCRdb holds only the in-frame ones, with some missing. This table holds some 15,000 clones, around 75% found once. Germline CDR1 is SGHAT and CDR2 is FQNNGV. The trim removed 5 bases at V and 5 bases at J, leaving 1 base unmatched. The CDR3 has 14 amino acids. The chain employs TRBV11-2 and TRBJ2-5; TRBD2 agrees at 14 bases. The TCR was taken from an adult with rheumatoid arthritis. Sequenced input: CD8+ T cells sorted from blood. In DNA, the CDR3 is TGTGCCAGCAGCCGACTAGCGGGGGGGGAGACCCAGTACTTC. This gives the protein CASSRLAGGETQYF.